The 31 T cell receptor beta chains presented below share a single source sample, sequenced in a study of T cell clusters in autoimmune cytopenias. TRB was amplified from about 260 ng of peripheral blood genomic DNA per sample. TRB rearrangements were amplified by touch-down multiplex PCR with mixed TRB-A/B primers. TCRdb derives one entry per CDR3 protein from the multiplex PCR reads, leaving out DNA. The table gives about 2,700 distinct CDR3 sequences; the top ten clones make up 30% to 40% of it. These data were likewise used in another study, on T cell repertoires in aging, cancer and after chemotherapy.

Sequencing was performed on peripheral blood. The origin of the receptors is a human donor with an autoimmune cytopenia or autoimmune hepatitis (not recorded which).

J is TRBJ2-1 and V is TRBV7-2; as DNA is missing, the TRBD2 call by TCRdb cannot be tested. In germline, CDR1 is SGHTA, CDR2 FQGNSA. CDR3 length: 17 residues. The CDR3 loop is CASSLVLAGGLGNEQFF. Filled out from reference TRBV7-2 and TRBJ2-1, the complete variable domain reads GAGVSQSPSNKVTEKGKDVELRCDPISGHTALYWYRQSLGQGLEFLIYFQGNSAPDKSGLPSDRFSAERTGGSVSTLTIQRTQQEDSAVYLCASSLVLAGGLGNEQFFGPGTRLTVL.

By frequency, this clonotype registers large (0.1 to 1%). CDR3 protein: CASTLGQGSYNEQFF. The chain employs TRBV5-4 and TRBJ2-1; TCRdb names TRBD1, which stays unverified in the absence of DNA. The V gene's germline CDR1 is SGHNT and CDR2 YYREEE (reference sequence). The CDR3 extends over 15 amino acids.

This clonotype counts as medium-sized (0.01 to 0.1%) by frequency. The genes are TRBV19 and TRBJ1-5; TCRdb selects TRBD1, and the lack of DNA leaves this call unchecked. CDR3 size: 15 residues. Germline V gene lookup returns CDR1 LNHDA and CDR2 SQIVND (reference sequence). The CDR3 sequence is CASLGAGQGRQPQHF.

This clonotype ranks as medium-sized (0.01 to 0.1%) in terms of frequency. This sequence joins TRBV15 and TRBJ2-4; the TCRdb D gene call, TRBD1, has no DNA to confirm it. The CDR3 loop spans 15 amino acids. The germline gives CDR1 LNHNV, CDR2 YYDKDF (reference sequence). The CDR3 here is CATSRDGQGRDIQYF.

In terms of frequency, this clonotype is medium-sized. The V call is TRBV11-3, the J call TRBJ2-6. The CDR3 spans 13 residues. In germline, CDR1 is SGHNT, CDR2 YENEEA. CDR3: CAARFSGANVLTF. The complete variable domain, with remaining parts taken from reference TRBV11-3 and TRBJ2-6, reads EAGVVQSPRYKIIEKKQPVAFWCNPISGHNTLYWYLQNLGQGPELLIRYENEEAVDDSQLPKDRFSAERLKGVDSTLKIQPAELGDSAVYLCAARFSGANVLTFGAGSRLTVL.

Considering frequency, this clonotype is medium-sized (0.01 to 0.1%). CDR3 loop: CASSPPGGGKVGELFF. The chain has TRBV19 and TRBJ2-2; the D gene TCRdb calls, TRBD1, cannot be checked with no DNA. This CDR3 is built from 16 residues. Germline V lookup: CDR1 LNHDA, CDR2 SQIVND (reference sequence).

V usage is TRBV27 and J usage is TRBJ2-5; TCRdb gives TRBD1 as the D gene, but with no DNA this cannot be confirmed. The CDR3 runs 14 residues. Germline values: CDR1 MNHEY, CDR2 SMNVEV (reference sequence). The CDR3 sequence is CASSFGTGEETQYF.

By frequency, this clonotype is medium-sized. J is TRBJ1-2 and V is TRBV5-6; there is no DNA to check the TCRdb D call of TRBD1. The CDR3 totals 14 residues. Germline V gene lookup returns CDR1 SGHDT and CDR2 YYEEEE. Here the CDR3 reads CASSLGGQVTGYTF. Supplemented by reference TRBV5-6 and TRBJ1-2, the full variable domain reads DAGVTQSPTHLIKTRGQQVTLRCSPKSGHDTVSWYQQALGQGPQFIFQYYEEEERQRGNFPDRFSGHQFPNYSSELNVNALLLGDSALYLCASSLGGQVTGYTFGSGTRLTVV.

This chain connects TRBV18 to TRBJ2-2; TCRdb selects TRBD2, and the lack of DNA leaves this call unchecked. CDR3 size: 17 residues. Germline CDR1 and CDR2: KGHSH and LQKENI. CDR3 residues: CASSPAAGGPRNGELFF.

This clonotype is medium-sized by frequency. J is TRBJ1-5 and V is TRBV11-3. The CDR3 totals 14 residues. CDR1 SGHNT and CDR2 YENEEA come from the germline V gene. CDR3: CASSLAGNNQPQHF.

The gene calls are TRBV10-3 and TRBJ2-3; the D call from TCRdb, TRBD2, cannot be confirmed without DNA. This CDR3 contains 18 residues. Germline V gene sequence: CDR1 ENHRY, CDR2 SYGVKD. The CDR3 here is CAISEPRLAGGLPDTQYF.

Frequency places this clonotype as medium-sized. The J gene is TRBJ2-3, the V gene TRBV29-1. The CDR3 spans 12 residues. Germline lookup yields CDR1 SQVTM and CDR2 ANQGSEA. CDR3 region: CSVEQLGDTQYF.

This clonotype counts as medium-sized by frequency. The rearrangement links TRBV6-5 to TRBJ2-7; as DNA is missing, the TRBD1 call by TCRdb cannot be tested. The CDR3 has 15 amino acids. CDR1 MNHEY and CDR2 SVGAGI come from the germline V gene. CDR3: CASSYVQGVAYEQYF.

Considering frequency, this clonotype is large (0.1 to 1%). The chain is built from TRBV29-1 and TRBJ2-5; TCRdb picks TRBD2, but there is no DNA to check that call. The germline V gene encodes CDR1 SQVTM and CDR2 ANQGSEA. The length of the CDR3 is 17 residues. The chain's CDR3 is CSVEGFPSGRGRETQYF.

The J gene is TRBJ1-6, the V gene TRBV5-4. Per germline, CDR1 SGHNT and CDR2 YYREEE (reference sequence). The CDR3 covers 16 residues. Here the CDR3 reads CASSLEGPTYNSPLHF.

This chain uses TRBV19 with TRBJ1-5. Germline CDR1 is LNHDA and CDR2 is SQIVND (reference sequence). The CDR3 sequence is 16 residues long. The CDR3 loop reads CASSTRDTISNQPQHF.

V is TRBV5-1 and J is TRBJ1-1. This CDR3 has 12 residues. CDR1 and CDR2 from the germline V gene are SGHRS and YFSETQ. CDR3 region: CASSQTRDEAFF.

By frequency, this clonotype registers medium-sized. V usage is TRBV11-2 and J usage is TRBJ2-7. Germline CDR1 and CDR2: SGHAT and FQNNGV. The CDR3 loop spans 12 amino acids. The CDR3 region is CASSFGSYEQYF.

The CDR3 loop reads CASSFLDLNNEQFF. The chain is built from TRBV13 and TRBJ2-1. Per germline, CDR1 PRHDT and CDR2 FYEKMQ (reference sequence). The CDR3 totals 14 residues. Looking up the rest from reference TRBV13 and TRBJ2-1 gives the full variable domain: AAGVIQSPRHLIKEKRETATLKCYPIPRHDTVYWYQQGPGQDPQFLISFYEKMQSDKGSIPDRFSAQQFSDYHSELNMSSLELGDSALYFCASSFLDLNNEQFFGPGTRLTVL.

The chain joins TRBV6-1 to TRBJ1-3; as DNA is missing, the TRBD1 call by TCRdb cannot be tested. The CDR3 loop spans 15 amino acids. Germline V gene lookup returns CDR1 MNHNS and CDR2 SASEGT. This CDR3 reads CASSEVRGAGDTIYF.

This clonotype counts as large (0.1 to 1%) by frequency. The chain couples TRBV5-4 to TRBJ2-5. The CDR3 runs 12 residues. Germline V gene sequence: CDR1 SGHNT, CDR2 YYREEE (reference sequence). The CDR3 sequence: CASSLDQETQYF.

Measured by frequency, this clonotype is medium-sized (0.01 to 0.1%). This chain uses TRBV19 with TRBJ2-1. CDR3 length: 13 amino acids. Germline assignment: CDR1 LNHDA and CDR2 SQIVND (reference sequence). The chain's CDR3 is CASSIYTSSSKFF.

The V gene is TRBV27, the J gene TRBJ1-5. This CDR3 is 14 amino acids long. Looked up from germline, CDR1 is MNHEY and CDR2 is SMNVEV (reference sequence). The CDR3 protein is CASSLSDNRQPQHF.

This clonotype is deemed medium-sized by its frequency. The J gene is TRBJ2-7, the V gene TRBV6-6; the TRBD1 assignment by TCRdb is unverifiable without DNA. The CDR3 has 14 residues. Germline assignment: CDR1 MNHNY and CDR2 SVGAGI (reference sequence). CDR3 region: CASSYGGQRYEQYF.

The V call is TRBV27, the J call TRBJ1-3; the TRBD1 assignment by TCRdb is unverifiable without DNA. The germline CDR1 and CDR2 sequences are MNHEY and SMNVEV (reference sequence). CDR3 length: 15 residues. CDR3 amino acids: CASSYLGGSGNTIYF.

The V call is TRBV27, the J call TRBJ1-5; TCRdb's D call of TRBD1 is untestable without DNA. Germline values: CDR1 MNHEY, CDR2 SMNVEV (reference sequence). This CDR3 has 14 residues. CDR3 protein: CASSLTGQGQPQHF.

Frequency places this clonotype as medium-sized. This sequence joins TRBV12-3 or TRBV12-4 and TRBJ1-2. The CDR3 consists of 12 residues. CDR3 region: CASSWTDYGYTF.

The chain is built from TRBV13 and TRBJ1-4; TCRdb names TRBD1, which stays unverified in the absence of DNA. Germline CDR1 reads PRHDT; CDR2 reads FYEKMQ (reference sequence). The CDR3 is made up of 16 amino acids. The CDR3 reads CASSPRQGAPNEKLFF.

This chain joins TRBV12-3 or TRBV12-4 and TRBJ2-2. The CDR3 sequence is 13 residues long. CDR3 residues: CASSLTGAGELFF.

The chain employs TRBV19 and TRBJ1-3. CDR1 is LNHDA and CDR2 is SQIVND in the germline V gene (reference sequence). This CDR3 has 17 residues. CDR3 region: CASSILPRPGQENTIYF.

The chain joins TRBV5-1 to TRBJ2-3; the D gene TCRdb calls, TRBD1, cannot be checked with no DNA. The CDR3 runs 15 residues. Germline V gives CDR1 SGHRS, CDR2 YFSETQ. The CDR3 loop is CASSRGTGLRDTQYF.